This entry is about one T cell receptor beta chain. Data came from immunoSEQ multiplex PCR; TCRdb stores just in-frame clones and leaves some out. Of approximately 58,000 clones listed, about 85% are singletons. The sample originates from a study of OX40 agonist ivuxolimab in advanced cancers. V gave up 1 base and J gave up 11 bases, with 8 bases separating them. Germline V gene sequence: CDR1 LGHNA, CDR2 YNFKEQ. The length of the CDR3 is 11 residues. The source is an adult with an advanced solid tumor such as melanoma, head and neck, liver or kidney cancer. The chain combines TRBV4-2 with TRBJ1-1, with D unresolved. The sequencing used CD4+ or CD8+ T cells sorted from blood, collected in a trial of the OX40 agonist ivuxolimab. The CDR3 here is CASSQGMLAFF. CDR3 nucleotide sequence: TGTGCCAGCAGCCAAGGTATGCTTGCTTTCTTT.